These T cell receptor beta chains were read from a single sample in a study of cytomegalovirus exposure and HLA in healthy donors. Profiled with immunoSEQ multiplex PCR; TCRdb holds only in-frame clones, not every one. The table shows 200,000 to 250,000 clones, with over 75% occurring only once. Input material: PBMCs. The source of these receptors is a woman in her late teens or twenties in good health and CMV-seropositive. CDR3s leave out the opening cysteine and the closing phenylalanine or tryptophan. The size of a clone is reported for some rows only, either as once, few or many, or as a class for expanded clones.

V gene | clone size | CDR3 protein
TRBV7-9 | . | ASSSPDRDRTYEQY
TRBV5-1 | . | ASSLRQGLDEQY
TRBV9 | . | ASSVGRGQPQH
TRBV5-6 | . | ASSLAGRADQPQH
TRBV7-8 | . | ASSLGQGGNNQPQH
TRBV5-1 | . | ASSLADRPSIYEQY
TRBV7-7 | many | ASSLGAGRTYGYT
TRBV4-1 | . | ASSQSSARVAGYEQY
TRBV19 | . | ASSSTLDRVNQPQH
TRBV7-9 | . | ASSLGFGTGEVQPQH
TRBV25-1 | . | ASSGAWDRS